This record concerns one T cell receptor beta chain sequence. The antigen is not known. This record comes from a study of T cell responses to AZD1222 COVID-19 vaccine. Study results and caveats: None of the repertoires were sampled until the peak T cell response had passed.

V shed 3 bases and J shed 5 bases, with 10 bases lying between them. This CDR3 has 13 residues. Sequencing was performed with immunoSEQ multiplex PCR; in TCRdb, only in-frame clones are kept and a portion is missing. The sample shows some 150,000 clones, 80% to 95% of them seen only once. Sequences were derived from peripheral blood, sampled on day 0 of AZD1222 vaccination. The TCR was taken from an adult in good health. The J gene is TRBJ1-1, the V gene TRBV12-3 or TRBV12-4; perhaps TRBD1 as D (6 bases). In DNA, the CDR3 is TGTGCCAGCAGTTTCGGAGGGGGAACTGAAGCTTTCTTT. It codes for CASSFGGGTEAFF.